This entry lists 21 T cell receptor beta chains sequenced from one sample in a study of shared clonotypes between healthy human individuals. Here immunoSEQ multiplex PCR was the method, and the copy in TCRdb shows in-frame clones only, minus some. The repertoire consists of about 2.4 million clones, with roughly 93% occurring once and the leading ten covering roughly 0.36%. The sample was naive CD4+ T cells from PBMCs. Described subset: CD45RA+ positively selected. The source of these receptors is a man younger than 35 in good health. Some clones in this sample may be carry-over from other donors' samples.

This chain links TRBV4-3 with TRBJ2-1, with 7 nucleotides matching TRBD2. The germline V gene encodes CDR1 LGHNA and CDR2 YSLEER. The CDR3 totals 13 residues. V trimming: 1 base; J trimming: 15 bases; junction bases outside the gene matches: 9. CDR3 sequence reads: CASSQGSGTGVFF. The CDR3 coding sequence is TGCGCCAGCAGCCAAGGAAGCGGGACGGGAGTGTTCTTC.

The V and J genes are TRBV4-1 and TRBJ1-5; possible D gene TRBD1, 5 bases. Germline lookup yields CDR1 MGHRA and CDR2 YSYEKL. There are 13 residues in the CDR3. The V end was cut by 2 bases, the J end by 8 bases, with 10 bases between. CDR3: CASSQWGTEPQHF. As DNA, the CDR3 is TGCGCCAGCAGCCAATGGGGGACGGAGCCCCAGCATTTT.

The chain carries TRBV28 and TRBJ1-4; 8 nucleotides match TRBD1. Germline V lookup: CDR1 MDHEN, CDR2 SYDVKM. The V gene end was trimmed by 6 bases and the J gene end by 3 bases; junction bases not matched to a gene: 3. This CDR3 contains 14 residues. The CDR3 reads CASRPGQANEKLFF. As DNA, the CDR3 is TGTGCCAGCAGACCGGGACAGGCTAATGAAAAACTGTTTTTT.

A remark on this clone: Other DNA sequences from this sample encode an identical CDR3 as well. The chain is built from TRBV19 and TRBJ2-1; weak D call: TRBD2 (5 bases). Germline V gene sequence: CDR1 LNHDA, CDR2 SQIVND (reference sequence). With 3 bases removed from V and 8 bases from J, the gap between germline ends came to 11 bases. The CDR3 consists of 13 residues. The CDR3 loop reads CASSIRGLDEQFF. The DNA of the CDR3 is TGTGCCAGTAGTATTCGGGGTCTGGATGAGCAGTTCTTC.

CDR3 in DNA: TGTGCCAGCAGCAGGTTGGGCAGTACCTACGAGCAGTACTTC. Protein: CASSRLGSTYEQYF. This rearrangement joins TRBV5-4 to TRBJ2-7, with D hard to call. The CDR3 contains 14 residues. The ends were cut back, 4 bases at V and 2 bases at J, with 13 bases in the middle. Germline loops: CDR1 SGHNT, CDR2 YYREEE (reference sequence).

This chain connects TRBV5-1 to TRBJ1-1, with 8 positions matching TRBD1. This CDR3 contains 15 residues. Per the germline V gene, CDR1 is SGHRS and CDR2 is YFSETQ. Trimming at V came to 5 bases and at J to 2 bases, leaving 8 bases not matched to a gene. DNA for the CDR3: TGCGCCAGCAGGTCAACCGGGACAGGCAACACTGAAGCTTTCTTT. Protein product: CASRSTGTGNTEAFF.

This chain links TRBV4-1 with TRBJ1-5, with D possibly TRBD1 on 5 matching bases. Trimming left V 1 base short and J 0 bases short, with 10 bases between. There are 16 residues in the CDR3. From germline, CDR1 is MGHRA and CDR2 YSYEKL. CDR3 residues: CASSQGDVYSNQPQHF. Written as DNA, the CDR3 is TGCGCCAGCAGCCAAGGGGACGTCTATAGCAATCAGCCCCAGCATTTT.

V gene TRBV7-9 combines with J gene TRBJ2-5, with 11 positions matching TRBD2. The germline V gene has CDR1 SEHNR and CDR2 FQNEAQ (reference sequence). The CDR3 runs to 16 residues. Losses at the gene ends were 4 bases for V and 0 bases for J; bases not matched to a gene: 4. CDR3 DNA sequence: TGTGCCAGCAGCTCTTTAGCGGGAGGGAACCAAGAGACCCAGTACTTC. Translating it yields CASSSLAGGNQETQYF.

This clone was detected once. The J gene is TRBJ1-6, the V gene TRBV11-2; TRBD1 might be the D (6 bases). Looked up from germline, CDR1 is SGHAT and CDR2 is FQNNGV. CDR3 length equals 15 residues. V lost 5 bases to trimming and J lost 1 base, with 9 bases between them. The CDR3 spells CASSQGQSYNSPLHF. For the CDR3, the DNA is TGTGCCAGCAGCCAAGGACAGTCCTATAATTCACCCCTCCACTTT.

This clone was counted a single time. The chain carries TRBV14 and TRBJ2-7, with TRBD1 matching over 9 bases. The junction had 3 bases not matched to a gene; V was cut back by 3 bases and J by 3 bases. This CDR3 has 14 residues. CDR1 and CDR2 from the germline V gene are SGHDN and FVKESK. CDR3 sequence (DNA): TGTGCCAGCAGCCAGACAGGGGGGAGCTACGAGCAGTACTTC. It encodes CASSQTGGSYEQYF.

The chain has TRBV19 and TRBJ2-7; either TRBD1 or TRBD2 may fit D (5 bases each). Trimming shortened V by 5 bases and J by 6 bases, and 11 bases separated the two germline ends. Germline loops: CDR1 LNHDA, CDR2 SQIVND (reference sequence). The CDR3 spans 12 residues. CDR3 DNA: TGTGCCAGTAGTCCCCGGGACGGCGAGCAGTACTTC. It yields the protein CASSPRDGEQYF.

J is TRBJ2-7 and V is TRBV7-3; perhaps TRBD1 as D (6 bases). Germline CDR1 reads SGHTA; CDR2 reads FQGTGA. V lost 3 bases and J 3 bases, leaving 15 bases between the germline ends. This CDR3 has 15 residues. CDR3 coding DNA: TGTGCCAGCAGCTTGGGCCCAGGGGTAGGCTACGAGCAGTACTTC. This gives the protein CASSLGPGVGYEQYF.

CDR3 in amino acids: CASAGQGEKLFF. The DNA for the CDR3 is TGTGCCAGCGCCGGACAGGGGGAAAAACTGTTTTTT. The chain has TRBV6-1 and TRBJ1-4; 9 nucleotides line up with TRBD1. The CDR3 runs 12 residues. With V trimmed by 8 bases and J by 8 bases, 3 bases remained unmatched. Germline V lookup: CDR1 MNHNS, CDR2 SASEGT.

Of note for this clone: Additional DNA sequences in this sample encode the identical CDR3. The chain couples TRBV5-1 to TRBJ2-7; the match to TRBD1 covers 11 bases. The junction had 4 bases not matched to a gene; V was cut back by 4 bases and J by 4 bases. The CDR3 is 14 residues long. Germline V gene sequence: CDR1 SGHRS, CDR2 YFSETQ. CDR3 in amino acids: CASSIGTGGYEQYF. DNA of the CDR3: TGCGCCAGCAGCATCGGGACAGGGGGTTACGAGCAGTACTTC.

V gene TRBV5-1 combines with J gene TRBJ1-1; D unresolved. Germline CDR1 reads SGHRS; CDR2 reads YFSETQ. Trimming took 1 base from V and 3 from J, leaving 10 bases between them. CDR3 length: 14 amino acids. CDR3 nucleotides: TGCGCCAGCAGCTTGCAGTCAGCGGACACTGAAGCTTTCTTT. It encodes CASSLQSADTEAFF.

V and J are TRBV6-6 and TRBJ2-1; 9 nucleotides line up with TRBD2. Germline-derived CDR1 and CDR2 are MNHNY and SVGAGI (reference sequence). J gave up 8 bases and V 7 bases, and 9 bases lay outside the gene matches. The length of the CDR3 is 14 residues. CDR3 nucleotide sequence: TGTGCCAGCAATCGACTAGCGGCTGGGGATGAGCAGTTCTTC. Protein sequence: CASNRLAAGDEQFF.

The CDR3 region is CASKPFRQREASPIGETQYF. Here the CDR3 DNA reads TGTGCCAGCAAACCCTTTAGGCAGCGGGAGGCCTCTCCGATCGGAGAGACCCAGTACTTC. The V gene is TRBV2, the J gene TRBJ2-5, with TRBD2 identical over 9 bases. Per germline, CDR1 SNHLY and CDR2 FYNNEI. CDR3 size: 20 residues. Germline trimming cut 7 bases from V and 4 bases from J; bases unmatched to any gene: 25.

Regarding this clone: The sample has other DNA sequences that encode this CDR3 too. The chain is built from TRBV28 and TRBJ1-4; 8 bases line up with TRBD1. Germline assignment: CDR1 MDHEN and CDR2 SYDVKM. This CDR3 comprises 16 residues. The V gene end was trimmed by 3 bases and the J gene end by 6 bases; junction bases not matched to a gene: 9. CDR3 nucleotides: TGTGCCAGCAGTTTCGGCATCGGACAGGGAGATGAAAAACTGTTTTTT. This sequence encodes CASSFGIGQGDEKLFF.

The CDR3 is CASSSPGAGAGGELFF. The CDR3 DNA sequence: TGTGCCAGCAGCTCCCCCGGGGCAGGGGCGGGCGGGGAGCTGTTTTTT. This chain links TRBV7-3 with TRBJ2-2, with D tentatively TRBD1 (6 bases). This CDR3 has 16 residues. V was pared by 4 bases and J by 7 bases, with 19 bases between. Germline V gene data show CDR1 as SGHTA and CDR2 as FQGTGA.

As for this clone: This CDR3 is also generated by other DNA sequences in the sample. The chain recombines TRBV20-1 with TRBJ1-2; TRBD1 is a possible D gene (6 bases). This CDR3 contains 11 residues. Germline V gives CDR1 DFQATT, CDR2 SNEGSKA (reference sequence). V gave up 6 bases and J gave up 2 bases, with 7 bases separating them. The CDR3 nucleotides are TGCAGTGCCCAGGGGAACTATGGCTACACCTTC. Protein: CSAQGNYGYTF.

The rearrangement uses TRBV21-1 and TRBJ2-7; the table assigns TRBD2, which was not confirmed against the DNA. TRBV21-1 is a listed pseudogene. The CDR3 is 12 residues long. The CDR3, as DNA: TGTGCCAGCAGCGAGAACTTCTACGAGCAGTACTTC. Translation: CASSENFYEQYF.